This T cell receptor (beta chain) was retrieved from a study of blood T cells in healthy people across ages. Study findings and constraints: Across samples, TCR beta diversity tracked strongly with naive T cell percentage.

CDR1 and CDR2 (germline): SGHRS, YFSETQ. After removal of 4 bases from V and 6 bases from J, the junction contained 14 bases not matched to a gene. The CDR3 has 16 amino acids. Together with a sample-barcoded 5' primer, a J-beta primer mix was included in a second PCR lasting about 6 to 11 cycles. Every sample gave at least 3 million paired-end reads containing CDR3. From the 5' RACE reads, TCRdb called clonotypes with MiXCR, one entry per CDR3 protein. The sample records some 1.6 million distinct CDR3 sequences, around 35% being singletons. A word on this clonotype: The antigen is undetermined.

Sequenced sample: blood. The sequence was collected from a woman in her 30s in good health. J is TRBJ2-3 and V is TRBV5-1; 7 nucleotides match TRBD2. The CDR3 loop is CASSPSSGVAADTQYF. The CDR3 nucleotides read TGCGCCAGCAGCCCTTCTAGCGGCGTCGCGGCGGATACGCAGTATTTT.